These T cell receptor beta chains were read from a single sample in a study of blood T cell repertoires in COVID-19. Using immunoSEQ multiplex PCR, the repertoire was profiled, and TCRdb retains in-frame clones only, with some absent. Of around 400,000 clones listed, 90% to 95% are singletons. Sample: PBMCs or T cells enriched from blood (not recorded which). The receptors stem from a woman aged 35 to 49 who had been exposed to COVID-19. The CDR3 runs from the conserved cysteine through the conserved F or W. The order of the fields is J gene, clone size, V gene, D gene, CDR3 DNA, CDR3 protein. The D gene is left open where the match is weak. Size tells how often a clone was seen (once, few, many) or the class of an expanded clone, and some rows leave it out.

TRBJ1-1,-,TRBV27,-,TGTGCCAGCAGGGGCAGGGGGAACACTGAAGCTTTCTTT,CASRGRGNTEAFF
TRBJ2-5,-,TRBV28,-,TGTGCCAGCAGTCCCGGTGGAGGGCTAGGGGAGACCCAGTACTTC,CASSPGGGLGETQYF
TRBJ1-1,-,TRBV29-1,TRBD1,TGCAGCGTTGAAGGAACCGCGGACAGGGCTGAAGCTTTCTTT,CSVEGTADRAEAFF
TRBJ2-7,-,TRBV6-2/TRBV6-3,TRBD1,TGTGCCAGCATCCCAACGACAGGGGCGTGGGGCTACGAGCAGTACTTC,CASIPTTGAWGYEQYF
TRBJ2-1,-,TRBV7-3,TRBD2,TGTGCCAGCAGCTTAGGGGGGGATGAGCAGTTCTTC,CASSLGGDEQFF
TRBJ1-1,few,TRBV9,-,TGTGCCAGCAGCGTAGGAGGGGGAGATGAAACTGAAGCTTTCTTT,CASSVGGGDETEAFF
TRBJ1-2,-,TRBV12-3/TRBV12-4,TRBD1,TGTGCCAGCAGTTGGGTGGGACAGCGGGGCTACACCTTC,CASSWVGQRGYTF
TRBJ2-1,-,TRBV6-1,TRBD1,TGTGCCAGCAGTGAAGGGACAGGGCGCGAGCAGTTCTTC,CASSEGTGREQFF
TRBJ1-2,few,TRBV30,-,TGTGCCTGGAGTGTTCAACAGGGCTATGGCTACACCTTC,CAWSVQQGYGYTF
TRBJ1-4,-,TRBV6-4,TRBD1,TGTGCCAGCAGTGACGAGGGGGTCGGAGGGGGCCCTAATGAAAAACTGTTTTTT,CASSDEGVGGGPNEKLFF
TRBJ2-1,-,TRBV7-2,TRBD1,TGTGCCAGCAGCTTAGGTGGGGGACAGGTAACCTACAATGAGCAGTTCTTC,CASSLGGGQVTYNEQFF
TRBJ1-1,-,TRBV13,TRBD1,TGTGCCAGCAGCTCCAACAGGGGTATCACTGAAGCTTTCTTT,CASSSNRGITEAFF
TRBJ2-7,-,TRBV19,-,TGTGCCAGTAGTATTGGGGGCGACCCCCCCGAGCAGTACTTC,CASSIGGDPPEQYF
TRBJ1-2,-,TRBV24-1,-,TGTGCCACCAGTACCCCAGCGTATGGCTACACCTTC,CATSTPAYGYTF
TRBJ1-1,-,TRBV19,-,TGTGCCAGTAGTGGACCCAGGGTTCAGGGAACTGAAGCTTTCTTT,CASSGPRVQGTEAFF
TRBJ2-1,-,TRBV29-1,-,TGCGGTCTCCGAGCTCGCAATGAGCAGTTCTTC,CGLRARNEQFF
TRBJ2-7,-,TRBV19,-,TGTGCCAGTAGTATGGCGATTGAACGCAGGTTCTACGAGCAGTACTTC,CASSMAIERRFYEQYF
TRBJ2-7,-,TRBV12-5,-,TGTGCTAGTGGTCGCGAGGGGGTCGAGCAGTACTTC,CASGREGVEQYF
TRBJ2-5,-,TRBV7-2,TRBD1,TGTGCCAGCAGCTTATTGGGACAGGGAGGGGAGACCCAGTACTTC,CASSLLGQGGETQYF
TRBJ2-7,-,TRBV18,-,TGTGCCAGCTCCCGCCAGGGTACGTTCGGATACGAGCAGTACTTC,CASSRQGTFGYEQYF
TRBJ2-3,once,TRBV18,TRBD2,TGTGCCAGCTCATCAACTCCCTCTAGCGGGGGGCTCACAGATACGCAGTATTTT,CASSSTPSSGGLTDTQYF
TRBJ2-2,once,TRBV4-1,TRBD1,TGCGCCAGCAGCCTGGGACAGGGGGAAGCCGGGGAGCTGTTTTTT,CASSLGQGEAGELFF
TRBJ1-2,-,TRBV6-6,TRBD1,TGTGCCAGCAGTCCGTCTTCAACCTCGGACAGGACCTATGGCTACACCTTC,CASSPSSTSDRTYGYTF
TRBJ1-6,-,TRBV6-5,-,TGTGCCAGCAGTTATCACCGGGATACGACACCCCTCCACTTT,CASSYHRDTTPLHF
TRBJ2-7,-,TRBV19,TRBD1,TGTGCCAGTAGCAGCCAGGGGGCTGGGGACGAGCAGTACTTC,CASSSQGAGDEQYF
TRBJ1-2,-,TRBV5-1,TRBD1,TGCGCCAGCAGCATGGGGACAGGGGCCGGCTACACCTTC,CASSMGTGAGYTF
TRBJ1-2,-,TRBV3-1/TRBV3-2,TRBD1,TGTGCCAGCAGCCAAGATCTTCCAGGGGGCCCAAACTATGGCTACACCTTC,CASSQDLPGGPNYGYTF
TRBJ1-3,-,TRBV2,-,TGTGCCAGCAGCGGGGGGGGACTGAATGGAAACACCATATATTTT,CASSGGGLNGNTIYF
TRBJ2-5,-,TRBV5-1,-,TGCGCCAGCAGCCCAATTTCGGGAGTTAGGGGAGAGACCCAGTACTTC,CASSPISGVRGETQYF
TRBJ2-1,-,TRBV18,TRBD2,TGTGCCAGCTCACACAGCGGACTAGCGGGGGGGCCGAAGCAGTTCTTC,CASSHSGLAGGPKQFF
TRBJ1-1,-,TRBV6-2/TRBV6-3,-,TGTGCCAGCAGTTCAGTAAACACAGGGCGATCGGTGAGGACTGAAGCTTTCTTT,CASSSVNTGRSVRTEAFF
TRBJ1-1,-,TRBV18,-,TGTGCCAGCTCGGCAAAACAGGGATACACTGAAGCTTTCTTT,CASSAKQGYTEAFF
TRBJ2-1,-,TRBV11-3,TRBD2,TGTGCCAGCAGCTCCCTGACTAGCGGGAGGGCCGGCAATGAGCAGTTCTTC,CASSSLTSGRAGNEQFF
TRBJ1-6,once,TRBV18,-,TGTGCCAGCTCACGCGACACGACAAATTCACCCCTCCACTTT,CASSRDTTNSPLHF
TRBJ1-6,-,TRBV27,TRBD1,TGTGCCAGCGGACTCCGGGACAGCAATTCACCCCTCCACTTT,CASGLRDSNSPLHF
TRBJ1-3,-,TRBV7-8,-,TGTGCCAGCAGCAACATCCGGCAGGGGTCGAGCTCTGGAAACACCATATATTTT,CASSNIRQGSSSGNTIYF
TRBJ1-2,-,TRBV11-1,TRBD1,TGTGCCAGCAGCTTTCCGGGACAGGGTTTACTGGATGGCTACACCTTC,CASSFPGQGLLDGYTF
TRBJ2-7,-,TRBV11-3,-,TGTGCCAGCAGCTCCCGGGACACCTCCTACGAGCAGTACTTC,CASSSRDTSYEQYF
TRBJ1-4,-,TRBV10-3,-,TGTGCAACAGGGTCGGGTGAAAAACTGTTTTTT,CATGSGEKLFF
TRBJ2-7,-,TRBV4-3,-,TGCGCCAGCAGCCAAGAAGGGCTAGCCTCCTACGAGCAGTACTTC,CASSQEGLASYEQYF
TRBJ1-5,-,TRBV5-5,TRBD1,TGTGCCAGCAGCCCAGGACAGGGTGGCAATCAGCCCCAGCATTTT,CASSPGQGGNQPQHF
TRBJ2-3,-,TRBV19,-,TGTGCCAGTAGGCGGTTAGGAAGCACAGATACGCAGTATTTT,CASRRLGSTDTQYF
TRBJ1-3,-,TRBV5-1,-,TGCGCCAGCGCGGTTTCAGGGGTACTAGAAAACACCATATATTTT,CASAVSGVLENTIYF
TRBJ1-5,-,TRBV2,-,TGTGCCAGCAGTGTGACGGAGAGCAATCAGCCCCAGCATTTT,CASSVTESNQPQHF
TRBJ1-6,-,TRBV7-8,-,TGTGCCAGCAGCCGAGGGGTTGCGGGGAATTCACCCCTCCACTTT,CASSRGVAGNSPLHF